Shown below are 4 T cell receptor beta chains from a single sample sequenced in a study of cytomegalovirus exposure and HLA in healthy donors. PCR employed 60 Vbeta and 13 Jbeta primers. Sequencing used immunoSEQ multiplex PCR; TCRdb keeps in-frame clones, though not all of them. The repertoire shows some 110,000 clones; the top ten hold around 3.4%. Sequences were obtained from PBMCs. These receptors came from a young man in good health and CMV-seronegative.

V gene TRBV28 combines with J gene TRBJ2-7; 8 positions match TRBD1. Germline assignment: CDR1 MDHEN and CDR2 SYDVKM. The V and J ends lost 3 bases and 3 bases, in that order; junction bases with no gene match: 10. This CDR3 is built from 16 residues. The CDR3 here is CASSFGRTGFIYEQYF. DNA of the CDR3: TGTGCCAGCAGTTTCGGCCGGACAGGGTTTATCTACGAGCAGTACTTC.

This chain connects TRBV6-5 to TRBJ1-5; TRBD1 agrees at 11 bases. The germline V gene encodes CDR1 MNHEY and CDR2 SVGAGI. This CDR3 spans 15 amino acids. V lost 2 bases, J lost 6 bases, and 3 bases stayed unmatched. As DNA, the CDR3 is TGTGCCAGCAGTTACGGACAGGGGGCAGGTCAGCCCCAGCATTTT. It is translated as CASSYGQGAGQPQHF.

The V and J genes are TRBV13 and TRBJ1-2, with a possible D match to TRBD1 (5 bases). Trimming left V 3 bases short and J 4 bases short, with 15 bases between. This CDR3 is 15 amino acids long. Germline V gene data show CDR1 as PRHDT and CDR2 as FYEKMQ (reference sequence). The CDR3 spells CASSFISQESYGYTF. In DNA form, the CDR3 reads TGTGCCAGCAGCTTCATATCACAGGAGTCCTATGGCTACACCTTC.

The J gene is TRBJ1-1, the V gene TRBV27; 7 bases align to TRBD1. CDR1 and CDR2 (germline): MNHEY, SMNVEV (reference sequence). Germline trimming cut 5 bases from V and 3 bases from J; bases unmatched to any gene: 12. The CDR3 is made up of 16 amino acids. The CDR3: CASSPRTGAAYTEAFF. In DNA, the CDR3 is TGTGCCAGCAGTCCGCGGACAGGCGCAGCCTACACTGAAGCTTTCTTT.